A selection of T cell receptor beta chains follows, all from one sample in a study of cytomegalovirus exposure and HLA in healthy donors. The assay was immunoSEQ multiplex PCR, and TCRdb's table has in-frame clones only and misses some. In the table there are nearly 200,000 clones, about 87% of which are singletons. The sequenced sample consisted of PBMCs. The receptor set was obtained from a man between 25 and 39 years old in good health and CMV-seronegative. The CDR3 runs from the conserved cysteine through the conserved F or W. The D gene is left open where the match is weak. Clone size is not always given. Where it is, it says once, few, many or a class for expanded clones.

TGTGCCAGTAGTACCCGGGACAGGGGCCTGTTCAGCTCCTACAATGAGCAGTTCTTC CASSTRDRGLFSSYNEQFF TRBJ2-1 TRBD1 TRBV19 -
TGTGCCAGCTCACCGGGACTAGCGGGTCCCCTAGCCAAAAACATTCAGTACTTC CASSPGLAGPLAKNIQYF TRBJ2-4 TRBD2 TRBV18 -
TGTGCCAGCAGCTTAGTACAGCTGGTCACAGATACGCAGTATTTT CASSLVQLVTDTQYF TRBJ2-3 - TRBV7-2 few
TGCGCCAGCAGCCAAGAAGAATCGGGTTATCAGCCCCAGCATTTT CASSQEESGYQPQHF TRBJ1-5 - TRBV4-1 -
TGTGCCAGACCGAACAGAATCTCCTATAATTCACCCCTCCACTTT CARPNRISYNSPLHF TRBJ1-6 - TRBV19 -
TGTGCCTGGAGCCTAGACAGGGGGCGAACCTACAATGAGCAGTTCTTC CAWSLDRGRTYNEQFF TRBJ2-1 TRBD1 TRBV30 -
TGTGCCAGCAGTACCCCGGGACTAGCGGGAGCCGTGACAGATACGCAGTATTTT CASSTPGLAGAVTDTQYF TRBJ2-3 TRBD2 TRBV2 -
TGCGCCAGCAGGACTAGCGGGAGTAATTACAATGAGCAGTTCTTC CASRTSGSNYNEQFF TRBJ2-1 TRBD2 TRBV5-1 once
TGTGCCAGCTCTACCCGAAGCGAGGGGGCGATCAGGAATGAGCAGTTCTTC CASSTRSEGAIRNEQFF TRBJ2-1 TRBD1 TRBV27 few
TGTGCCAGCAGCACGGACACCTCCTACGAGCAGTACTTC CASSTDTSYEQYF TRBJ2-7 - TRBV5-5 -
TGCGCCAGCAGCTTGGGTGGACATGCAACTAATGAAAAACTGTTTTTT CASSLGGHATNEKLFF TRBJ1-4 - TRBV5-1 -
TGTGCCAGCGACAGGGCGTTGAACACTGAAGCTTTCTTT CASDRALNTEAFF TRBJ1-1 TRBD1 TRBV2 -
TGCGCCAGCAGCTTGGAACAGTTGGGCTACACCTTC CASSLEQLGYTF TRBJ1-2 - TRBV5-1 -
TGTGCCAGCAGCTTAAGACTAGCGGGAGATCGGGCCGGGGAGCTGTTTTTT CASSLRLAGDRAGELFF TRBJ2-2 TRBD2 TRBV11-3 -
TGCGCCAGCAGCCCTGGGGGGAGTAGTGAGCAGTTCTTC CASSPGGSSEQFF TRBJ2-1 - TRBV4-1 -